This TCR beta chain was identified in a study of CD8 T cells in Susac syndrome. Study results and limitations: CD8+ clones in Susac expanded most in TEMRA cells and active patients.

The germline V gene encodes CDR1 MGHRA and CDR2 YSYEKL. This CDR3 contains 18 residues. With 1 base removed from V and 1 base from J, the gap between germline ends came to 19 bases. With respect to this clonotype: What it recognizes is unknown.

After extraction with the RNeasy kit, roughly 0.45 to 1 ug of the RNA was reverse transcribed using random hexamers. It was immunoSEQ multiplex PCR that amplified TCR beta CDR3 across 54 Vbeta and 13 Jbeta. TCRdb fed the immunoSEQ multiplex PCR reads into MiXCR, producing one record per CDR3 protein. The sample lists about 190,000 distinct CDR3 sequences; 85% to 95% were seen once. Sequencing used CD8+ T cells from PBMCs. V is TRBV4-1 and J is TRBJ2-5, with D possibly matching TRBD1 (5 bases). The receptor's source is a human donor with Susac syndrome. The CDR3 nucleotides are TGCGCCAGCAGCCAAGCGAACATTATCGGACAAATCCAAGAGACCCAGTACTTC. This translates into CASSQANIIGQIQETQYF.